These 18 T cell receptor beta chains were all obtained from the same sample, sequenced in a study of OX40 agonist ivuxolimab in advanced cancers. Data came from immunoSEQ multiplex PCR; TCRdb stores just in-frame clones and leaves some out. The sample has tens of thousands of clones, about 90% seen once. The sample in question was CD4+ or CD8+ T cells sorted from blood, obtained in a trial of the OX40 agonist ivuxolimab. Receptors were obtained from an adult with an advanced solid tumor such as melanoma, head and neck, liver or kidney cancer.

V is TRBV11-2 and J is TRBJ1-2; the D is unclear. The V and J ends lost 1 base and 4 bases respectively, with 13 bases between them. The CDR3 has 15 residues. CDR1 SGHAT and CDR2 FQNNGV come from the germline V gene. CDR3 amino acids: CASSLVQARSYGYTF. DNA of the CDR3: TGTGCCAGCAGCTTAGTCCAGGCAAGGAGCTATGGCTACACCTTC.

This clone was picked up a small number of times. The CDR3 protein is CASSGGVEDTQYF. CDR3 coding DNA: TGTGCCAGCAGTGGCGGGGTGGAAGATACGCAGTATTTT. The chain recombines TRBV2 with TRBJ2-3, with D maybe TRBD2 (6 bases). The CDR3 extends over 13 amino acids. Looked up from germline, CDR1 is SNHLY and CDR2 is FYNNEI. V lost 4 bases to trimming and J lost 5 bases, with 10 bases between them.

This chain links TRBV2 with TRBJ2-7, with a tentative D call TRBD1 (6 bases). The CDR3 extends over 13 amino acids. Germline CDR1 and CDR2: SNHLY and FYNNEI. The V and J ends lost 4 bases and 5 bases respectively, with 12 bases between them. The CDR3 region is CASSVQGFDEQYF. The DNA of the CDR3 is TGTGCCAGCAGTGTACAGGGCTTTGACGAGCAGTACTTC.

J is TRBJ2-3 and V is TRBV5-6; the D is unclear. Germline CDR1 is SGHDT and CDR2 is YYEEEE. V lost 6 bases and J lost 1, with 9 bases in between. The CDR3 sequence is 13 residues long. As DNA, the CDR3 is TGTGCCAGCACCCAAATAGGCACAGATACGCAGTATTTT. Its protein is CASTQIGTDTQYF.

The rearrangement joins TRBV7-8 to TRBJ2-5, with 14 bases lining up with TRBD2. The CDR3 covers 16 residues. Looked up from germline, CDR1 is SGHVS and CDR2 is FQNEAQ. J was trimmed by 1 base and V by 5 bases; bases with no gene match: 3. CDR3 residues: CASSRGLAGVQETQYF. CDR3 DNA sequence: TGTGCCAGCAGCCGGGGACTAGCGGGAGTCCAAGAGACCCAGTACTTC.

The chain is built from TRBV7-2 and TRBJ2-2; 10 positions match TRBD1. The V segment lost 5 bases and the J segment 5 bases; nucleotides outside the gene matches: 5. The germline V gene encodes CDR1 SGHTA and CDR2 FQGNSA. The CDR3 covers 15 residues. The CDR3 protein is CASSIRTGGTGELFF. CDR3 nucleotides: TGTGCCAGCAGCATACGGACAGGGGGTACCGGGGAGCTGTTTTTT.

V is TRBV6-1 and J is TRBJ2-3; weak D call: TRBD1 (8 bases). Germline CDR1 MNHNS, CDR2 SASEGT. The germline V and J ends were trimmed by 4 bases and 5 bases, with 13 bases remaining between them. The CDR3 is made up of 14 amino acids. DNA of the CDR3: TGTGCCAGCAGTGTCACAGGGGGGGGAGATACGCAGTATTTT. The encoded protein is CASSVTGGGDTQYF.

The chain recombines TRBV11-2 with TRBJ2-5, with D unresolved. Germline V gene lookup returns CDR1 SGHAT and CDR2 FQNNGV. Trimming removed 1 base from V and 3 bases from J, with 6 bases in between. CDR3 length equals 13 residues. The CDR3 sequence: CASSLGYKETQYF. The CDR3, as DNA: TGTGCCAGCAGCTTAGGGTATAAAGAGACCCAGTACTTC.

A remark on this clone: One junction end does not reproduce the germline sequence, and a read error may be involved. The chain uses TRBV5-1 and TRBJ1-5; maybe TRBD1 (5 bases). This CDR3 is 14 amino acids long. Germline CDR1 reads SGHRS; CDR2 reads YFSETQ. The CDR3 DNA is TGTGCCAGCAGCTTGGGACGGAGCTATCAGCCCCAGCATTTT. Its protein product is CASSLGRSYQPQHF.

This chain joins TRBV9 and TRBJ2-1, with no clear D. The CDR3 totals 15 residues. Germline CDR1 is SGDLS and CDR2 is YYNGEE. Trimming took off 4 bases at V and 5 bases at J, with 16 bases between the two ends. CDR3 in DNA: TGTGCCAGCAGCCCCCGACCCGCGCCGGACAATGAGCAGTTCTTC. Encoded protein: CASSPRPAPDNEQFF.

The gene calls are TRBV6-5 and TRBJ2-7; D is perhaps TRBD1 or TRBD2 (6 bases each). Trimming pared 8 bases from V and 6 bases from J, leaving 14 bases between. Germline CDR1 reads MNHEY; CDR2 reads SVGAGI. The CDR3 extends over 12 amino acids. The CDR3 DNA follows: TGTGCCAGCTCAAGAGGGGGGAGCGAGCAGTACTTC. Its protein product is CASSRGGSEQYF.

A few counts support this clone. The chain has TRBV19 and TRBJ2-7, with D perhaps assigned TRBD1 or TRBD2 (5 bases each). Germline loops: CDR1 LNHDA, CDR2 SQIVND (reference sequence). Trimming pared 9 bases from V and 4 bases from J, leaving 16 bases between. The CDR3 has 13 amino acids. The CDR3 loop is CASSRTEGYEQYF. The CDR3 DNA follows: TGTGCCAGCTCCCGCACCGAGGGGTACGAGCAGTACTTC.

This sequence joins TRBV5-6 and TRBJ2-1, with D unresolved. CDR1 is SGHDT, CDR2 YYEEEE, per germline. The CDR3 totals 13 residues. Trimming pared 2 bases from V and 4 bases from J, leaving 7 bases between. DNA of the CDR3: TGTGCCAGCAGCTTATGGGGTTACAATGAGCAGTTCTTC. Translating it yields CASSLWGYNEQFF. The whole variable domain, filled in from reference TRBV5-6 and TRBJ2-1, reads DAGVTQSPTHLIKTRGQQVTLRCSPKSGHDTVSWYQQALGQGPQFIFQYYEEEERQRGNFPDRFSGHQFPNYSSELNVNALLLGDSALYLCASSLWGYNEQFFGPGTRLTVL.

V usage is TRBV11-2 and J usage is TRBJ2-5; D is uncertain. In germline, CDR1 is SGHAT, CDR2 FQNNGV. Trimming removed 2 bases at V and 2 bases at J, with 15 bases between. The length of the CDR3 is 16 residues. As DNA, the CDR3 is TGTGCCAGCAGCTTATCCCGTCGGGCGGCACAAGAGACCCAGTACTTC. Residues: CASSLSRRAAQETQYF.

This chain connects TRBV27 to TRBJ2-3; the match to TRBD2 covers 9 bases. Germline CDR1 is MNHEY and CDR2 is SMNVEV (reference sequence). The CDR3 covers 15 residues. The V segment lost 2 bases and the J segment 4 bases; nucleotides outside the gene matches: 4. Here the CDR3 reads CASSLAGGPPDTQYF. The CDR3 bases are TGTGCCAGCAGTTTAGCGGGAGGGCCCCCAGATACGCAGTATTTT.

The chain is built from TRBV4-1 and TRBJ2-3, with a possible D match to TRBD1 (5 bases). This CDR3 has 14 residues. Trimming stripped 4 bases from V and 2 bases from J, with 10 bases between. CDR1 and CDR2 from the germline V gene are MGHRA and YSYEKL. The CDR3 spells CASSLTGLTDTQYF. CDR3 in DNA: TGCGCCAGCAGCCTAACAGGCCTCACAGATACGCAGTATTTT.

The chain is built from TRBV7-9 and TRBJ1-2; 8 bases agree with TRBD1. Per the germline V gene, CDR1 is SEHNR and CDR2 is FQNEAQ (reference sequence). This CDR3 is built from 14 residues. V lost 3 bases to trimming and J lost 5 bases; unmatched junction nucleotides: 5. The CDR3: CASSFSTGGYGYTF. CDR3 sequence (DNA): TGTGCCAGCAGCTTCTCTACAGGGGGATATGGCTACACCTTC.

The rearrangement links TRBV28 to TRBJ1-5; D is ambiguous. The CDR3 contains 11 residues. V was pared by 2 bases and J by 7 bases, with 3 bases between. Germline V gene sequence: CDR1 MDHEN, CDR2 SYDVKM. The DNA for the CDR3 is TGTGCCAGCAGTTTAGGACAGCCCCAGCATTTT. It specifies CASSLGQPQHF.